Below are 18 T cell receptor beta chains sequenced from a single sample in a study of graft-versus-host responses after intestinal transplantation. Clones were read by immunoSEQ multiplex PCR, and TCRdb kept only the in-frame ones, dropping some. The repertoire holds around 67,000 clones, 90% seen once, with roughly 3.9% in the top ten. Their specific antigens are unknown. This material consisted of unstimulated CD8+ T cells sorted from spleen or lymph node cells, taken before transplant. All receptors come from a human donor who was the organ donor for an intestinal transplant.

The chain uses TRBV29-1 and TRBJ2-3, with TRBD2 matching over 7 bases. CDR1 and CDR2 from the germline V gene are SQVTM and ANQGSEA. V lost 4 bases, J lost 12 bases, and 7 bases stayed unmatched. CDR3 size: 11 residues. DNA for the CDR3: TGCAGCGTTGTTAGCGGGCGGTTTCAGTATTTT. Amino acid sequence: CSVVSGRFQYF.

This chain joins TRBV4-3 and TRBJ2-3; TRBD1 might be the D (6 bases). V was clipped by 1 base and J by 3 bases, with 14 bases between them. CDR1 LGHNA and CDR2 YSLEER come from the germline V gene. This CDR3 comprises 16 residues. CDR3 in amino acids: CASSQAAGEFTDTQYF. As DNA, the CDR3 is TGCGCCAGCAGCCAAGCGGCAGGGGAATTTACAGATACGCAGTATTTT.

The CDR3 DNA reads as TGTGCCAGCAGTTTAGGGGGGATGGATGGCTACACCTTC. This codes for CASSLGGMDGYTF. The rearrangement uses TRBV27 and TRBJ1-2, with D perhaps TRBD1 (5 bases). Trimming removed 2 bases at V and 6 bases at J, with 10 bases between. CDR1 is MNHEY and CDR2 is SMNVEV in the germline V gene (reference sequence). The length of the CDR3 is 13 residues.

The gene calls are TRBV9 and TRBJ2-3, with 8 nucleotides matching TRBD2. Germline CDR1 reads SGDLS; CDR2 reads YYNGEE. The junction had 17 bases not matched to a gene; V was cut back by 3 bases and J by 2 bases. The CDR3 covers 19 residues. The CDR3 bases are TGTGCCAGCAGCGCCGACAAGCGGGGGCCCCTAGATTACACAGATACGCAGTATTTT. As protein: CASSADKRGPLDYTDTQYF.

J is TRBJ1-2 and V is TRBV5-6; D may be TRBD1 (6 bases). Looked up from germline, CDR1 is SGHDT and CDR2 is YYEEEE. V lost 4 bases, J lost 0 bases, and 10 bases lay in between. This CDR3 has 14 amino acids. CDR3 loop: CASSQGTTNYGYTF. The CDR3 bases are TGTGCCAGCAGCCAGGGGACAACTAACTATGGCTACACCTTC.

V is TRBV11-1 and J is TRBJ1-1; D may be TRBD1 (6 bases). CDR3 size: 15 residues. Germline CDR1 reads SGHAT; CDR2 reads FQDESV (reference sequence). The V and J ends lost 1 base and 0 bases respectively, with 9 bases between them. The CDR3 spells CASSLGPGVNTEAFF. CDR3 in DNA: TGTGCCAGCAGCTTAGGCCCAGGGGTGAACACTGAAGCTTTCTTT.

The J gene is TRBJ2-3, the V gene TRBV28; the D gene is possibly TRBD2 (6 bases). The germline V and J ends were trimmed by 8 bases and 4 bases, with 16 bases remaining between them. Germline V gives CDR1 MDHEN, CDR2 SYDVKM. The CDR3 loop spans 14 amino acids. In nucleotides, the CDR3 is TGTGCCAGCGTTTGGACGGGGGAGGCAGATACGCAGTATTTT. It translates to CASVWTGEADTQYF.

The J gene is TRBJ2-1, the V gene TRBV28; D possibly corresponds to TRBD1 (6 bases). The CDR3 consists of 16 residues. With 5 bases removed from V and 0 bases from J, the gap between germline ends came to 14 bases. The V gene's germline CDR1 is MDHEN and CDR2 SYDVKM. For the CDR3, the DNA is TGTGCCAGCAGTCTTACCGGGACAACCTCCTACAATGAGCAGTTCTTC. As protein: CASSLTGTTSYNEQFF. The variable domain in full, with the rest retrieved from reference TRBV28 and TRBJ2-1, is DVKVTQSSRYLVKRTGEKVFLECVQDMDHENMFWYRQDPGLGLRLIYFSYDVKMKEKGDIPEGYSVSREKKERFSLILESASTNQTSMYLCASSLTGTTSYNEQFFGPGTRLTVL.

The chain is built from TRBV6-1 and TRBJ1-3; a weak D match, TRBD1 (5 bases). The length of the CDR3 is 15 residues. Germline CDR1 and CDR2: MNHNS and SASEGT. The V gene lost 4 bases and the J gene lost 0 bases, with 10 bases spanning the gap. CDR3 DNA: TGTGCCAGCAGTGTGCCGGGGGACTCTGGAAACACCATATATTTT. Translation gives CASSVPGDSGNTIYF.

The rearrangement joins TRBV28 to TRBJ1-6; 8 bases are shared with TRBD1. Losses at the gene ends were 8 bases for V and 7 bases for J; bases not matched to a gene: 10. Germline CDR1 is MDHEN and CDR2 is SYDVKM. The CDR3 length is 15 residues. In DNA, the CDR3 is TGTGCCAGCGATCCCCAGGGGGCGAGCAATTCACCCCTCCACTTT. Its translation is CASDPQGASNSPLHF.

The CDR3 DNA sequence: TGTGCCAGCAGTTTTCGGGAGTGGGGGATAGGTAACTATGGCTACACCTTC. Translated, it gives CASSFREWGIGNYGYTF. V is TRBV28 and J is TRBJ1-2, with D possibly matching TRBD1 (5 bases). Trimming left V 3 bases short and J 1 base short, with 18 bases between. Per germline, CDR1 MDHEN and CDR2 SYDVKM. The length of the CDR3 is 17 residues.

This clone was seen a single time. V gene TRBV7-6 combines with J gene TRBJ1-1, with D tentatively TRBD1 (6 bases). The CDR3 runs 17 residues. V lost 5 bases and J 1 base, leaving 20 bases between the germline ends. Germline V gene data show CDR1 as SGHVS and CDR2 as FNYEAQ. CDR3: CASSPVPDSLANTEAFF. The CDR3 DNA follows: TGTGCCAGCAGCCCAGTCCCGGACAGTCTCGCGAACACTGAAGCTTTCTTT.

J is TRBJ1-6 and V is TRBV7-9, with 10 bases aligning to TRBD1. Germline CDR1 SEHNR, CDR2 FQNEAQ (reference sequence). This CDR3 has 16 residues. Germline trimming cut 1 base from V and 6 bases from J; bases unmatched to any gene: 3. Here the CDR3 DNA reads TGTGCCAGCAGCTTAGTCGGGACAGGGGCTAATTCACCCCTCCACTTT. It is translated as CASSLVGTGANSPLHF.

In nucleotides, the CDR3 is TGTGCCAGCCTAGATCGGACAGGGTCTGAGGTAGATGGCTACACCTTC. This encodes CASLDRTGSEVDGYTF. This chain connects TRBV28 to TRBJ1-2, with 8 positions matching TRBD1. Per the germline V gene, CDR1 is MDHEN and CDR2 is SYDVKM. The CDR3 extends over 16 amino acids. The V gene end was trimmed by 8 bases and the J gene end by 6 bases; junction bases not matched to a gene: 17.

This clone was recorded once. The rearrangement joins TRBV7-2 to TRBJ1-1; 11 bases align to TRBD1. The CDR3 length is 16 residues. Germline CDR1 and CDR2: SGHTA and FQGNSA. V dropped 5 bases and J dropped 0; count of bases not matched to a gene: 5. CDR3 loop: CASSVRTGGMNTEAFF. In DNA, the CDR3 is TGTGCCAGCAGCGTAAGGACAGGGGGCATGAACACTGAAGCTTTCTTT.

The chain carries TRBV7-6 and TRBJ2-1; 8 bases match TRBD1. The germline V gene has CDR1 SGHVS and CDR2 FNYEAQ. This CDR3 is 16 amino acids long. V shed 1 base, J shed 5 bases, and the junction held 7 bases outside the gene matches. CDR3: CASSLVDRGENNEQFF. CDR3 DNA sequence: TGTGCCAGCAGCTTAGTAGACAGGGGAGAAAACAATGAGCAGTTCTTC.

Written as DNA, the CDR3 is TGTGCCAGCAGTTTAGTACAGGGAAACACCGGGGAGCTGTTTTTT. It yields the protein CASSLVQGNTGELFF. The rearrangement links TRBV27 to TRBJ2-2; tentatively, D is TRBD1 (6 bases). Germline assignment: CDR1 MNHEY and CDR2 SMNVEV (reference sequence). The CDR3 runs to 15 residues. Trimming stripped 2 bases from V and 2 bases from J, with 9 bases between.

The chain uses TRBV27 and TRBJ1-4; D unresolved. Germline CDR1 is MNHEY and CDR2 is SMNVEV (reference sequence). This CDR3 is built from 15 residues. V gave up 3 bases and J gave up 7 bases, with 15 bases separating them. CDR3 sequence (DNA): TGTGCCAGCAGTTTTGAGCGGGGTTATGGTGAAAAACTGTTTTTT. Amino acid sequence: CASSFERGYGEKLFF. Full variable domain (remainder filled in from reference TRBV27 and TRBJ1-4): EAQVTQNPRYLITVTGKKLTVTCSQNMNHEYMSWYRQDPGLGLRQIYYSMNVEVTDKGDVPEGYKVSRKEKRNFPLILESPSPNQTSLYFCASSFERGYGEKLFFGSGTQLSVL.